Listed here is a single T cell receptor beta chain. Its antigen remains unidentified. The CDR3 is 14 residues long. V dropped 5 bases and J dropped 7 bases, with 17 bases sitting between them. Germline V lookup: CDR1 MNHEY, CDR2 SVGEGT. This entry is derived from a study of tumor-infiltrating lymphocytes in primary liver carcinoma. The wider study: Every sample contained roughly 3.5 to 7.13 million productive TCRbeta reads, and these numbers were similar from one tissue type to another. Study-wide points: The difference in top-250-clone fraction between tumors and blood was significant, favoring tumors (p = 0.039).

cDNA specific to TCR beta was made from 500 ng of total RNA, with a constant-region primer employed for priming. Generation of the TCR beta libraries relied on three nested multiplex PCR rounds using slightly modified ARM-PCR. For approximately 9 cycles apiece, the opening two PCR rounds ran with TRBV1-TRBV30 forward primers and a C-beta reverse primer. TCRdb processed the multiplex PCR reads anew with MiXCR; each CDR3 protein has one entry. The sample carries some 320,000 distinct CDR3 sequences, 55% to 65% recorded once. Unsorted whole blood yielded the blood RNA, and germline DNA was also extracted.

This rearrangement joins TRBV6-2 or TRBV6-3 to TRBJ1-1; TRBD1 might be the D (5 bases). The source is a man between 35 and 55 years old with primary liver carcinoma and hepatitis B virus infection. Material for sequencing was peripheral blood. CDR3 sequence: CASSHRGATIEAFF. The CDR3 coding sequence is TGTGCCAGCAGTCATCGCGGGGCCACCATTGAAGCTTTCTTT.